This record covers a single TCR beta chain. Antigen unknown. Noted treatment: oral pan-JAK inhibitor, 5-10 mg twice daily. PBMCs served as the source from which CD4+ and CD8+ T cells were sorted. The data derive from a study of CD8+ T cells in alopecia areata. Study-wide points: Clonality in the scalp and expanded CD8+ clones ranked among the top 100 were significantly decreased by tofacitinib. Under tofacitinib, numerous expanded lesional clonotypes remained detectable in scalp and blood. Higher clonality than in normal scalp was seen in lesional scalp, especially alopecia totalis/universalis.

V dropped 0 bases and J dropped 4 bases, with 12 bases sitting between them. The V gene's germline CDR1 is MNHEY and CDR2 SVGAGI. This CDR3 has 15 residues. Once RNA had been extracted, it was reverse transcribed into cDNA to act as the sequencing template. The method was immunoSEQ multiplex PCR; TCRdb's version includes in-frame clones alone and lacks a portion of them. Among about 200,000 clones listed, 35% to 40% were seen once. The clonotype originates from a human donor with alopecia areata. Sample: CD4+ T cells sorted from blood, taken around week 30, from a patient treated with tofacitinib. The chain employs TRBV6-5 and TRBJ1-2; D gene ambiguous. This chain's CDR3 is CASSYSGLTVYGYTF. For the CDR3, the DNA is TGTGCCAGCAGTTACTCTGGCTTAACCGTCTATGGCTACACCTTC.